A selection of T cell receptor beta chains follows, all from one sample in a study of blood T cell repertoires in COVID-19. Data came from immunoSEQ multiplex PCR; TCRdb stores just in-frame clones and leaves some out. Altogether about 190,000 clones are present, 80% being singletons, with the ten largest covering roughly 6.7%. Sequencing was performed on peripheral blood. All receptors come from a man between 60 and 75 years old with acute or convalescent COVID-19. The conserved cysteine and the conserved F or W are not part of the CDR3 here. The order of the fields is V gene, CDR3 protein.

TRBV27,ASSDRGPLETQY
TRBV5-1,ASSLGGTGNEKLF
TRBV6-5,ASIRSSYNSPLH
TRBV7-3,ASPASSFNEQF
TRBV11-2,ASSPRFSGGAGNEQF
TRBV11-2,ASSLAGSDTQY
TRBV5-1,ASSLAVRTGGNEQF
TRBV5-4,ASSRRTSGSWETQY
TRBV5-4,ASSLGGTATYNSPLH
TRBV19,ASRTDGTALRQPQH
TRBV7-2,ASSWDRGPYEQY
TRBV5-6,ASSLVESGNTIY
TRBV4-2,ASSQEGLAGGQTSSYNEQF
TRBV5-5,ASSPQGGGAYEQY
TRBV15,ATSRDPTGQPQH
TRBV12-3/TRBV12-4,ASSLSNEQY
TRBV7-3,ASSPGVGGHEQY
TRBV7-9,ASSPLAGAYNEQF
TRBV7-7,ASSLALTDTQY
TRBV5-1,ASSLAGTSEETQY
TRBV5-1,ASSWAGNTEAF
TRBV29-1,SVDPLGGGGYT
TRBV18,ASSSPGSPLH
TRBV6-2/TRBV6-3,ASSYSSMMNTEAF
TRBV11-2,ASSSVYDRQNNSPLH
TRBV29-1,SVQGNTEAF
TRBV30,ACPQGVIDYGYT
TRBV5-1,ASSRTSGSNTGELF
TRBV19,ASMLAGGMNTEAF
TRBV6-5,ASSQERGGYNEQF
TRBV2,ASRGLRRDASEQY
TRBV5-1,ASRGLAGGSDEQF